Given below is one T cell receptor (beta chain) in context. This sample stems from a study of blood T cell repertoires in COVID-19. Across the study: Donors in the United States, Italy and Spain gave samples during acute or convalescent COVID-19. In each case, the material was cDNA or gDNA derived from T cells, B-cell-depleted T cells, or PBMCs.

CDR3 length: 15 residues. Germline CDR1 SQVTM, CDR2 ANQGSEA. Trimming cost V 4 bases and J 1 base; bases outside gene matches: 9. Sequenced by immunoSEQ multiplex PCR; TCRdb stores in-frame clones only, minus some. The data hold 200,000 to 300,000 clones, with 75% to 90% observed a single time. The receptor's source is a young man with active or convalescent COVID-19. The chain carries TRBV29-1 and TRBJ2-5, with TRBD1 matching over 7 bases. Specimen: peripheral blood. The CDR3 DNA sequence: TGCAGCGTTGTCCCCATGCGGACAGGCCAAGAGACCCAGTACTTC. It encodes CSVVPMRTGQETQYF. Filled out from reference TRBV29-1 and TRBJ2-5, the complete variable domain reads SAVISQKPSRDICQRGTSLTIQCQVDSQVTMMFWYRQQPGQSLTLIATANQGSEATYESGFVIDKFPISRPNLTFSTLTVSNMSPEDSSIYLCSVVPMRTGQETQYFGPGTRLLVL.